The rows below give T cell receptor beta chains drawn from one sample of a study of T cell responses to AZD1222 COVID-19 vaccine. The table came from immunoSEQ multiplex PCR; TCRdb's copy has only in-frame clones and leaves some out. This table has more than 120,000 clones, about 90% appearing once. The starting material was peripheral blood, obtained 28 days after the second AZD1222 dose. The receptors were sampled from an adult who received the AZD1222 COVID-19 vaccine. The CDR3 runs from the conserved cysteine through the conserved F or W. The D gene is left open where the match is weak. Not every row has a clone size; where given, it reads once, few, many or a size class.

j_gene,abundance,d_gene,v_gene,len,CDR3nt,CDR3aa
TRBJ2-7,-,TRBD2,TRBV18,14,TGTGCCAGCTCACAACTAGCGCTTTCCTACGAGCAGTACTTC,CASSQLALSYEQYF
TRBJ1-1,-,-,TRBV27,14,TGTGCCAGCAGTGCGCCCCAAAGGGTGACTGAAGCTTTCTTT,CASSAPQRVTEAFF
TRBJ2-7,-,TRBD2,TRBV7-9,12,TGTGCCAGCGCTAGCGGGGTCCTGGAGCAGTACTTC,CASASGVLEQYF
TRBJ1-5,-,TRBD1,TRBV13,15,TGTGCCAGCAGCTGGGGCAGGGGGAGCAATCAGCCCCAGCATTTT,CASSWGRGSNQPQHF
TRBJ1-1,-,-,TRBV30,20,TGTGCCTGGAGCGAACTTCATGACGCAGCACCCTTCTTTATGAACACTGAAGCTTTCTTT,CAWSELHDAAPFFMNTEAFF
TRBJ2-7,once,-,TRBV7-9,12,TGTGCCAGCAGCTTAGATGGCGGCGAGCAGTACTTC,CASSLDGGEQYF
TRBJ1-6,-,TRBD1,TRBV7-6,18,TGTGCCAGCAGCTTAGGGACAGGGAACTATGCAGAGGTTCTATCCCTCCACTTT,CASSLGTGNYAEVLSLHF
TRBJ2-5,-,TRBD2,TRBV7-9,15,TGTGCCAGCAGGTCCTGGGGGGGAGGAAAAGAGACCCAGTACTTC,CASRSWGGGKETQYF
TRBJ2-1,-,-,TRBV7-6,15,TGTGCCAGCAGCCCTCGGGCCCTGGGAGCGTCTCGGCAGTTCTTC,CASSPRALGASRQFF
TRBJ1-3,-,-,TRBV18,15,TGTGCCAGCTCACCAACCCGCGAAATTGGGAACACCATATATTTT,CASSPTREIGNTIYF
TRBJ2-4,-,TRBD2,TRBV4-3,19,TGCGCCAGCAGTTCGAAGGGGAGGGGCAGCACCTTAGCCAAAAACATTCAGTACTTC,CASSSKGRGSTLAKNIQYF
TRBJ2-1,-,-,TRBV7-9,12,TGTGCCAGCAGCATAAGGCTTGGTGAGCAGTTCTTC,CASSIRLGEQFF
TRBJ1-1,-,-,TRBV19,14,TGTGCCAGTAGTCCCGGGACGGTGAACACTGAAGCTTTCTTT,CASSPGTVNTEAFF